The 15 T cell receptor beta chains below come from one sample, sequenced in a study of T-cell reconstitution after alpha-beta-depleted transplantation in children. TCRbeta library construction was performed incorporating unique molecular identifiers. One entry per CDR3 protein, called by TCRdb with MiXCR from the PCR reads. The data show around 180,000 distinct CDR3 sequences, with over 8.5% seen just once and roughly an eighth held by the top ten. Sequenced here: PBMCs, sampled before TCRalphabeta/CD19-depleted stem cell transplant. The receptors here all came from a boy between 2 and 10 years old with acute myeloid leukemia, due to receive a stem cell transplant.

This clonotype has at least ten counts. The rearrangement uses TRBV5-1 and TRBJ2-2, with TRBD1 as a possible D gene (5 bases). The CDR3 extends over 17 amino acids. The V gene's germline CDR1 is SGHRS and CDR2 YFSETQ. Trimming pared 0 bases from V and 3 bases from J, leaving 15 bases between. The CDR3 protein is CASSLEVRELDTGELFF. CDR3 nucleotide sequence: TGCGCCAGCAGCTTGGAGGTCAGGGAATTAGACACCGGGGAGCTGTTTTTT.

This clonotype was observed at least ten times. The rearrangement joins TRBV14 to TRBJ1-4; D may be TRBD1 (5 bases). Between the trimmed V and J ends, which lost 6 bases and 8 bases, there was a span of 16 bases. This CDR3 contains 14 residues. Germline lookup yields CDR1 SGHDN and CDR2 FVKESK. The CDR3 sequence: CASSRRQGEEKLFF. The CDR3 region has the DNA TGTGCCAGCAGTCGGCGGCAGGGCGAGGAAAAACTGTTTTTT.

In its sample, this clonotype was seen many times. The gene calls are TRBV5-1 and TRBJ1-2, with 9 bases lining up with TRBD1. This CDR3 has 15 residues. The ends lost 0 bases at V and 2 bases at J; junction bases unmatched: 2. CDR1 and CDR2 (germline): SGHRS, YFSETQ. The CDR3 reads CASSLGDRANYGYTF. The CDR3, as DNA: TGCGCCAGCAGCTTGGGGGACAGGGCGAACTATGGCTACACCTTC.

Note on this clonotype: A read error is possible here, since a much larger clone lies one base away. The chain links TRBV27 to TRBJ2-6, with D perhaps TRBD1 (5 bases). Per the germline V gene, CDR1 is MNHEY and CDR2 is SMNVEV (reference sequence). The CDR3 runs 14 residues. CDR3 DNA sequence: TGTGCCAGCAGTCCAATTGCTGGGGCCAACGCCCTGACTTTC. This translates into CASSPIAGANALTF. The full variable domain, with the rest looked up from reference TRBV27 and TRBJ2-6, is EAQVTQNPRYLITVTGKKLTVTCSQNMNHEYMSWYRQDPGLGLRQIYYSMNVEVTDKGDVPEGYKVSRKEKRNFPLILESPSPNQTSLYFCASSPIAGANALTFGAGSRLTVL.

This clonotype was found many times. The V call is TRBV5-5, the J call TRBJ2-7; TRBD1 might be the D (6 bases). The CDR3 is 14 residues long. The germline CDR1 and CDR2 sequences are SGHKS and YYEKEE (reference sequence). V lost 3 bases to trimming and J lost 1 base, with 11 bases between them. As DNA, the CDR3 is TGTGCCAGCAGCTCGGGACACGCTTCCTACGAGCAGTACTTC. Translated, it gives CASSSGHASYEQYF.

This clonotype appeared many times. The chain carries TRBV20-1 and TRBJ1-5; 7 bases are a match to TRBD1. This CDR3 contains 13 residues. After removal of 0 bases from V and 7 bases from J, the junction contained 3 bases not matched to a gene. Germline CDR1 and CDR2: DFQATT and SNEGSKA (reference sequence). In DNA form, the CDR3 reads TGCAGTGCTAGAGACGAACAGGGGCAGCCCCAGCATTTT. Protein sequence: CSARDEQGQPQHF.

As concerns this clonotype: It may be a read error: a sequence one base away is much more abundant. This sequence joins TRBV7-9 and TRBJ2-5, with unresolved D. This CDR3 contains 13 residues. Germline V gene sequence: CDR1 SEHNR, CDR2 FQNEAQ (reference sequence). CDR3 protein: CASSLGYQDTQYF. The CDR3 DNA is TGTGCCAGCAGCCTGGGGTACCAAGATACCCAGTACTTC.

The table lists this clonotype with many counts. The chain combines TRBV5-1 with TRBJ2-5; a weak D match, TRBD1 (5 bases). This CDR3 is built from 15 residues. Germline V gene sequence: CDR1 SGHRS, CDR2 YFSETQ. Trimming removed 0 bases from V and 5 bases from J, with 14 bases in between. The CDR3 protein is CASSLVLGPGETQYF. In nucleotides, the CDR3 is TGCGCCAGCAGCTTGGTTTTGGGGCCCGGGGAGACCCAGTACTTC.

This clonotype was counted ten times or more. The chain has TRBV5-1 and TRBJ2-1; D perhaps matches TRBD2 (7 bases). Trimming shortened V by 0 bases and J by 5 bases, and 15 bases separated the two germline ends. The CDR3 runs to 16 residues. CDR1 and CDR2 from the germline V gene are SGHRS and YFSETQ. The CDR3 DNA sequence: TGCGCCAGCAGCTTGGGGGTAGGGGGGGTCGACAATGAGCAGTTCTTC. As protein: CASSLGVGGVDNEQFF. Full variable domain (outside the CDR3, taken from reference TRBV5-1 and TRBJ2-1): KAGVTQTPRYLIKTRGQQVTLSCSPISGHRSVSWYQQTPGQGLQFLFEYFSETQRNKGNFPGRFSGRQFSNSRSEMNVSTLELGDSALYLCASSLGVGGVDNEQFFGPGTRLTVL.

In its sample, this clonotype ranks as medium-sized. The V gene is TRBV7-2, the J gene TRBJ2-2; D possibly uses TRBD1 or TRBD2 (5 bases each). Trimming pared 5 bases from V and 5 bases from J, leaving 18 bases between. The CDR3 is 16 amino acids. The V gene's germline CDR1 is SGHTA and CDR2 FQGNSA. The CDR3 bases are TGTGCCAGCAGCAGCGGTTTAAGGGGATCAACCGGGGAGCTGTTTTTT. Translation gives CASSSGLRGSTGELFF.

This clonotype was recorded at least ten times. The chain carries TRBV7-9 and TRBJ2-5; D gene unclear. This CDR3 is built from 15 residues. In germline, CDR1 is SEHNR, CDR2 FQNEAQ (reference sequence). The V and J ends lost 5 bases and 2 bases respectively, with 15 bases between them. This CDR3 reads CASSLRGTFQETQYF. The DNA for the CDR3 is TGTGCCAGCAGCCTTAGAGGAACCTTTCAAGAGACCCAGTACTTC.

The chain couples TRBV30 to TRBJ1-5, with 8 bases aligning to TRBD1. Germline CDR1 GTSNPN, CDR2 SVGIG (reference sequence). The CDR3 extends over 14 amino acids. V was pared by 3 bases and J by 2 bases, with 3 bases of the junction left unmatched. CDR3: CAWSLGQGNQPQHF. CDR3 sequence (DNA): TGTGCCTGGAGCTTGGGACAGGGCAATCAGCCCCAGCATTTT.

This clonotype was observed many times. The chain couples TRBV2 to TRBJ1-2; the D gene is possibly TRBD1 (5 bases). The CDR3 totals 13 residues. V lost 8 bases and J 4 bases, leaving 14 bases between the germline ends. Germline values: CDR1 SNHLY, CDR2 FYNNEI. The CDR3 loop is CASGGAATYGYTF. CDR3 bases: TGTGCCAGCGGAGGGGCAGCCACCTATGGCTACACCTTC.

This clonotype was counted many times. The chain combines TRBV4-2 with TRBJ2-7; D unclear. The length of the CDR3 is 16 residues. V dropped 4 bases and J dropped 3 bases, with 19 bases sitting between them. Germline assignment: CDR1 LGHNA and CDR2 YNFKEQ. Here the CDR3 reads CASSPRTGQSVYEQYV. CDR3 DNA: TGTGCCAGCAGCCCGCGGACCGGCCAGAGCGTCTACGAGCAGTACGTC.

This clonotype was counted ten times or more. The rearrangement links TRBV20-1 to TRBJ2-1, with 12 bases identical to TRBD2. The V gene's germline CDR1 is DFQATT and CDR2 SNEGSKA (reference sequence). V lost 3 bases and J lost 3; bases outside the gene matches: 3. The CDR3 totals 15 residues. CDR3 loop: CSASRTSGVYNEQFF. DNA of the CDR3: TGCAGTGCTAGTAGGACTAGCGGGGTCTACAATGAGCAGTTCTTC.